This T cell receptor beta chain was observed in a study of chemoradiotherapy in HPV16-positive cancers. The overall study: Candidate HPV-specific T-cell clones and common TCR motifs came from functional assays in a couple of HPV16-positive patients. General study results and limits: During treatment, candidate HPV-specific clones and E7-related motifs expanded in tumor. Only a couple of HPV16-positive patients supplied the functional HPV-specificity definition.

Germline CDR1 LGHNA, CDR2 YSLEER. The J segment lost 2 bases and the V segment lost 0 bases, leaving 9 bases of the junction unmatched. The CDR3 contains 18 residues. Repertoires were sampled repeatedly during chemoradiotherapy. The count of this clone is one. Antigen unknown. Some clones are missing from TCRdb's copy, which holds only in-frame ones; the method was immunoSEQ multiplex PCR. The profile shows about 6,600 clones, roughly four fifths of them singletons. The TCR sequence derives from a human donor with HPV-associated anogenital cancer. The sample in question was tumor tissue, obtained from a patient who underwent chemoradiotherapy. J is TRBJ2-3 and V is TRBV4-3, with 9 bases aligning to TRBD1. The CDR3 sequence: CASSQDFFGTGNTDTQYF. In DNA, the CDR3 is TGCGCCAGCAGCCAAGATTTTTTCGGGACAGGGAACACAGATACGCAGTATTTT.